This T cell receptor (beta chain) was identified in a study of blood T cells in healthy people across ages. Between the trimmed V and J ends, which lost 0 bases and 2 bases, there was a span of 10 bases. This CDR3 comprises 15 residues. CDR1 is SGDLS, CDR2 YYNGEE, per germline. As concerns this clonotype: Antigen: not known.

Study-wide findings and caveats: Per million T cells, the diversity of TCR beta decreased roughly linearly as age advanced.

A J-beta primer mix and a sample-barcoded 5' primer were used in a second PCR of about 7 to 12 cycles. Via MiXCR, TCRdb re-called the 5' RACE reads, giving one row per CDR3 protein. Counted here are some 850,000 distinct CDR3 sequences, more than 25% occurring once; the ten biggest clones make up around 2.9%. The sample was also reused in another study, on T cells of mothers and their children. According to that study: Within related and unrelated pairs, thymic selection shapes TCR recombination output in a similar way. Microchimeric T cell clones that persisted were not detected.

V gene TRBV9 combines with J gene TRBJ2-3; D is uncertain. The receptor was derived from a boy younger than 18 in good health. The specimen was blood. CDR3 protein: CASSVDPPYTDTQYF. DNA for the CDR3: TGTGCCAGCAGCGTAGACCCTCCGTACACAGATACGCAGTATTTT.